This T cell receptor (beta chain) was documented in a study of response to subunit inactivated influenza vaccine. Study outcomes and limitations: There was a suggestion from the authors that each seasonal influenza vaccination recruits few new T cells.

This clonotype has at least ten counts. Its specificity is unknown. V gave up 7 bases and J gave up 1 base, with 22 bases separating them. This CDR3 has 18 residues. Each CDR3 protein gets one entry after TCRdb re-called the RT-PCR reads with MiXCR. The sample contains approximately 530,000 distinct CDR3 sequences, over 10% of which appear only once. The input for sequencing was PBMCs from blood, taken more than 35 days after vaccination. The clonotype originates from a man aged 50-60 years who received an inactivated influenza vaccine. The chain has TRBV12-3 or TRBV12-4 and TRBJ2-2, with D tentatively TRBD1 (8 bases). CDR3 region: CASKADREGGLNTGELFF. CDR3 in DNA: TGTGCCAGCAAAGCGGACAGGGAGGGGGGTTTGAACACCGGGGAGCTGTTTTTT.